These T cell receptor beta chains were read from a single sample in a study of CD8+ T cells in alopecia areata. TCRdb keeps only in-frame clones here, not all; method: immunoSEQ multiplex PCR. The table has about 150,000 clones, roughly 50% seen once. What was sequenced was CD4+ T cells sorted from blood. The receptor source for this set is a human donor with alopecia areata. The CDR3 runs from the conserved cysteine through the conserved F or W. The D gene is left open where the match is weak. Clone size is given for some rows only: seen once, a few or many times, or a class if the clone is expanded.

D | size | J | V | CDR3 | DNA
. | . | TRBJ1-1 | TRBV5-1 | CASSLGANLNTEAFF | TGCGCCAGCAGCTTGGGGGCTAACTTGAACACTGAAGCTTTCTTT
. | . | TRBJ2-7 | TRBV27 | CASSQGVGGEQYF | TGTGCCAGCAGTCAGGGGGTGGGAGGTGAGCAGTACTTC
TRBD2 | few | TRBJ2-3 | TRBV27 | CASSPRLAGALLPDTQYF | TGTGCCAGCAGTCCCAGGCTAGCGGGAGCGCTCCTTCCAGATACGCAGTATTTT
TRBD2 | . | TRBJ2-1 | TRBV5-1 | CASRGLVSNEQFF | TGCGCCAGCAGAGGACTAGTCAGCAATGAGCAGTTCTTC
. | . | TRBJ2-7 | TRBV7-2 | CASSSQGPNLGEQYF | TGTGCCAGCAGCTCCCAAGGGCCTAACTTGGGCGAGCAGTACTTC
. | . | TRBJ2-7 | TRBV30 | CAWSATIEQYF | TGTGCCTGGAGTGCTACAATCGAGCAGTACTTC
. | . | TRBJ2-6 | TRBV9 | CASSPHGANVLTF | TGTGCCAGCAGCCCCCACGGGGCCAACGTCCTGACTTTC
TRBD1 | . | TRBJ2-1 | TRBV9 | CASSVWDRTYNEQFF | TGTGCCAGCAGCGTCTGGGACAGAACCTACAATGAGCAGTTCTTC
. | . | TRBJ1-1 | TRBV29-1 | CSALRPLNTEAFF | TGCAGCGCTTTGCGGCCCCTGAACACTGAAGCTTTCTTT
TRBD2 | . | TRBJ2-3 | TRBV9 | CASSVRAGADTQYF | TGTGCCAGCAGCGTTCGCGCGGGAGCCGATACGCAGTATTTT
. | . | TRBJ2-4 | TRBV27 | CASSWLSGNIQYF | TGTGCCAGCAGTTGGCTATCAGGAAACATTCAGTACTTC
TRBD1 | . | TRBJ2-2 | TRBV27 | CASSFQTGSGELFF | TGTGCCAGCAGTTTTCAGACAGGGTCCGGGGAGCTGTTTTTT
. | . | TRBJ2-5 | TRBV15 | CATSRDAPWAPGRPPETQYF | TGTGCCACCAGCAGAGATGCACCCTGGGCGCCTGGACGGCCGCCGGAGACCCAGTACTTC
. | . | TRBJ2-1 | TRBV20-1 | CSASSSYEQFF | TGCAGTGCTTCTAGCTCCTATGAGCAGTTCTTC
TRBD1 | few | TRBJ1-2 | TRBV29-1 | CSGRFDRAGGYTF | TGCAGCGGAAGATTTGACAGGGCGGGTGGCTACACCTTC
. | once | TRBJ2-7 | TRBV2 | CASNHPGRTIEQYF | TGTGCCAGCAACCATCCCGGGAGAACTATCGAGCAGTACTTC
. | few | TRBJ1-2 | TRBV19 | CASRLHTLSFRGYTF | TGTGCCAGTAGGCTCCACACCCTCAGCTTTCGGGGCTACACCTTC
. | few | TRBJ1-5 | TRBV29-1 | CSVGSGNQPQHF | TGCAGCGTTGGATCAGGGAATCAGCCCCAGCATTTT
. | . | TRBJ2-1 | TRBV5-6 | CASSLGRMNYNEQFF | TGTGCCAGCAGCTTGGGACGGATGAACTACAATGAGCAGTTCTTC
TRBD2 | . | TRBJ2-1 | TRBV5-1 | CASSFTSGGHEQFF | TGCGCCAGCAGCTTTACTAGCGGGGGCCATGAGCAGTTCTTC